In this sample, the clone carrying this T cell receptor (beta chain) turned up once. This sample is drawn from a study of cytomegalovirus exposure and HLA in healthy donors. 60 Vbeta and 13 Jbeta primers were used in PCR. Generated by immunoSEQ multiplex PCR, the TCRdb table keeps only in-frame clones and is missing some. The table lists fewer than 200,000 clones, approximately 85% of them singletons. The source is a man aged 25 to 45 in good health and CMV-seropositive. The sample was PBMCs.

The CDR3 region is CASSWEGSSSGNTIYF. CDR3 coding DNA: TGCGCCAGCAGCTGGGAGGGTAGCAGCTCTGGAAACACCATATATTTT. This sequence joins TRBV4-1 and TRBJ1-3; D unresolved. The CDR3 is made up of 16 amino acids. Germline V gene sequence: CDR1 MGHRA, CDR2 YSYEKL. V lost 5 bases to trimming and J lost 0 bases, with 14 bases between them.